The T cell receptor beta chain under discussion was sequenced for a study of control samples from healthy donors and cancer patients. The protocol was immunoSEQ multiplex PCR, while the TCRdb copy is restricted to in-frame clones and leaves out a portion. The repertoire holds 150,000 or so clones, with about 93% as singletons. The trim removed 6 bases at V and 3 bases at J, leaving 10 bases unmatched. Germline-derived CDR1 and CDR2 are LNHDA and SQIVND (reference sequence). There are 16 residues in the CDR3. This chain joins TRBV19 and TRBJ1-2, with 10 bases matching TRBD1. Sequencing was performed on blood. The receptor was isolated from a woman aged 55-70 years in good health. The CDR3 spells CASSGTGVLEDYGYTF. The DNA for the CDR3 is TGTGCCAGTAGCGGGACAGGGGTCCTAGAAGACTATGGCTACACCTTC.